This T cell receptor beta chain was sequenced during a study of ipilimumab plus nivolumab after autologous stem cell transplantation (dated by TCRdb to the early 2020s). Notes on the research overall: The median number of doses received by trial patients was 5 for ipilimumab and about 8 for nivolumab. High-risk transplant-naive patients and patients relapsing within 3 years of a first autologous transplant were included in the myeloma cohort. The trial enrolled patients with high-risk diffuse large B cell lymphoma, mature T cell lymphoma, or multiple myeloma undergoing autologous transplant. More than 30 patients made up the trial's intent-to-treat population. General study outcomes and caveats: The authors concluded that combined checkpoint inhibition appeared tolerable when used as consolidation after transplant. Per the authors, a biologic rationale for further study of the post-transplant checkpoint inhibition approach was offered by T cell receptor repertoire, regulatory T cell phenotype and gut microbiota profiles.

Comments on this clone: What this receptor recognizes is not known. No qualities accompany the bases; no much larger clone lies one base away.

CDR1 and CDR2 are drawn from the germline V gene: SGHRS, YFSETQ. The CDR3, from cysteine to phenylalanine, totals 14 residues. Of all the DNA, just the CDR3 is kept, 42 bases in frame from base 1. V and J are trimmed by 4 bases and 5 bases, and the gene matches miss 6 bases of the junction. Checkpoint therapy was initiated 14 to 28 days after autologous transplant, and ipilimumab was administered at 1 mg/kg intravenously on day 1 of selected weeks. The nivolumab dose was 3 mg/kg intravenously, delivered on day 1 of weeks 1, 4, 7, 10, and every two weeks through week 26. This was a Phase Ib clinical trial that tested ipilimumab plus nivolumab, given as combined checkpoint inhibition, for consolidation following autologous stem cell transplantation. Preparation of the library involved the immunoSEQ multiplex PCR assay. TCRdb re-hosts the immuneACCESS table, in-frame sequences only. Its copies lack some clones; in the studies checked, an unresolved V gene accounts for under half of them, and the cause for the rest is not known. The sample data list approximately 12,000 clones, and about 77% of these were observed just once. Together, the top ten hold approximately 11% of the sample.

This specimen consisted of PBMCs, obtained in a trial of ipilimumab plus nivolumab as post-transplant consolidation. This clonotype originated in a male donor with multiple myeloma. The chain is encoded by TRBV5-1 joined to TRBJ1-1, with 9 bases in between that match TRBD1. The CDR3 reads CASSLGQGRTEAFF. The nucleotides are TGCGCCAGCAGCCTAGGACAGGGGAGAACTGAAGCTTTCTTT. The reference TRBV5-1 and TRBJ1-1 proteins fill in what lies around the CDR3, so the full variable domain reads KAGVTQTPRYLIKTRGQQVTLSCSPISGHRSVSWYQQTPGQGLQFLFEYFSETQRNKGNFPGRFSGRQFSNSRSEMNVSTLELGDSALYLCASSLGQGRTEAFFGQGTRLTVV.